The sequence of this T cell receptor (beta chain) was determined in a study of cytomegalovirus exposure and HLA in healthy donors. Overall study results and limits: Despite most TCR sequences being rare, some public TCRs occurred in many donors.

As for this clone: Its specificity is unknown.

The germline CDR1 and CDR2 sequences are LNHDA and SQIVND (reference sequence). The trim removed 2 bases at V and 5 bases at J, leaving 10 bases unmatched. The CDR3 spans 17 residues. TCRdb's copy holds only in-frame clones and misses some; the assay was immunoSEQ multiplex PCR. The data show about 250,000 clones, roughly nine tenths seen once. Sequencing was done on a sample of PBMCs. This clonotype originated in a man younger than 35 in good health and CMV-seropositive. This chain uses TRBV19 with TRBJ2-7; 12 bases fit TRBD2. The CDR3 sequence is CASSITGRLAGEDEQYF. DNA for the CDR3: TGTGCCAGTAGTATAACGGGCCGACTAGCGGGAGAGGACGAGCAGTACTTC.